This T cell receptor beta chain stems from a study of cytomegalovirus exposure and HLA in healthy donors. Study-wide results and limits: Reportedly, HLA-A and HLA-B alleles of most subjects were accurately predicted from TCR beta.

PCR primers comprised 60 Vbeta and 13 Jbeta primers. The data were produced by immunoSEQ multiplex PCR, yet TCRdb's version contains in-frame clones alone and is incomplete. This sample has around 120,000 clones; 65% to 80% occur once, and the top ten carry roughly 2.5%. Turning to this clone: Its antigen remains unknown.

The CDR3 has 8 residues. Germline V CDR1 and CDR2: DFQATT, SNEGSKA (reference sequence). Trimming removed 4 bases at V and 9 bases at J, with 3 bases between. The sequenced sample was PBMCs. The rearrangement joins TRBV20-1 to TRBJ1-2; D is unclear. The TCR originated in a woman aged 40 to 50 in good health and CMV-seropositive. The CDR3, as DNA: TGCAGTGCTACTAGCTACACCTTC. Protein: CSATSYTF.